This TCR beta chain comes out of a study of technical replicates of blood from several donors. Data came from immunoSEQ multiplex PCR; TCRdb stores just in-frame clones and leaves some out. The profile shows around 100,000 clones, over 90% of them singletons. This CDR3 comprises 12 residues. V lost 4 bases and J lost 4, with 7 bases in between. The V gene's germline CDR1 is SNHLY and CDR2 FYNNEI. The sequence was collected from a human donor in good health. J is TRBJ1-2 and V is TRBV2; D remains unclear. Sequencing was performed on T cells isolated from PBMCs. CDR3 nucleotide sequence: TGTGCCAGCAGTGTAGATTTCTATGGCTACACCTTC. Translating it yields CASSVDFYGYTF.